The 11 T cell receptor beta chains presented below share a single source sample, sequenced in a study of CD8+CD57+ T cells in acquired aplastic anemia. Those patients picked for sequencing had displayed CD8+CD57+ cell expansion on flow cytometry. TCR beta VDJ combinations and CDR3 sequences were profiled from genomic DNA. Each CDR3 protein gets one entry after TCRdb re-called the reads with MiXCR. The sample lists 250,000 to 350,000 distinct CDR3 sequences, approximately 58% occurring once. The material sequenced was sorted CD4+, CD8+, or CD8+CD57+ T cells (not recorded which) from PBMCs. These receptors came from a human donor with aplastic anemia.

This clonotype has a handful of counts. The rearrangement links TRBV19 to TRBJ2-3; D call uncertain. Germline-derived CDR1 and CDR2 are LNHDA and SQIVND (reference sequence). Trimming left V 10 bases short and J 0 bases short, with 14 bases between. The CDR3 sequence is 14 residues long. Here the CDR3 DNA reads TGTGCCATAGTTTGGCAGCCTAGCACAGATACGCAGTATTTT. Translating it yields CAIVWQPSTDTQYF. The whole variable domain, filled in from reference TRBV19 and TRBJ2-3, reads DGGITQSPKYLFRKEGQNVTLSCEQNLNHDAMYWYRQDPGQGLRLIYYSQIVNDFQKGDIAEGYSVSREKKESFPLTVTSAQKNPTAFYLCAIVWQPSTDTQYFGPGTRLTVL.

This clonotype occurred many times. The chain combines TRBV7-2 with TRBJ1-1; 10 bases line up with TRBD1. The trim removed 5 bases at V and 14 bases at J, leaving 14 bases unmatched. The CDR3 contains 14 residues. CDR1 is SGHTA, CDR2 FQGNSA, per germline. The CDR3 protein is CASSATGQGLVGFF. The CDR3 nucleotides are TGTGCCAGCAGCGCGACGGGACAGGGGCTAGTGGGCTTCTTT.

This clonotype was counted only a few times. CDR3 amino acids: CASSGNRYEQYF. The CDR3 DNA reads as TGTGCCAGCAGTGGTAATCGGTACGAGCAGTACTTC. The chain employs TRBV2 and TRBJ2-7, with D uncertain. CDR3 length: 12 amino acids. Germline CDR1 is SNHLY and CDR2 is FYNNEI. Trimming left V 4 bases short and J 4 bases short, with 8 bases between.

This clonotype was seen only once. The V gene is TRBV6-4, the J gene TRBJ2-7; perhaps TRBD2 as D (6 bases). This CDR3 region has 13 residues. Germline CDR1 and CDR2: MRHNA and SNTAGT. Trimming removed 6 bases from V and 2 bases from J, with 11 bases in between. The CDR3 sequence: CASRRLVPYEQYF. In DNA, the CDR3 is TGTGCCAGCAGACGACTAGTTCCCTACGAGCAGTACTTC.

This sequence joins TRBV12-5 and TRBJ2-2; D not resolved. V lost 3 bases to trimming and J lost 7 bases, with 9 bases between them. This CDR3 spans 13 amino acids. The germline V gene encodes CDR1 LGHNT and CDR2 FRNRAP. The CDR3 coding sequence is TGTGCTAGTGGTTTATCTCGAATCGGGGAGCTGTTTTTT. Protein sequence: CASGLSRIGELFF.

This clonotype was observed a handful of times. The V and J genes are TRBV7-8 and TRBJ2-5, with 13 bases aligning to TRBD2. V lost 2 bases, J lost 5 bases, and 5 bases stayed unmatched. The CDR3 extends over 16 amino acids. CDR1 is SGHVS and CDR2 is FQNEAQ in the germline V gene. The CDR3 sequence is CASSLRTSGSGETQYF. CDR3 coding DNA: TGTGCCAGCAGCTTAAGGACTAGCGGGAGCGGGGAGACCCAGTACTTC.

The chain has TRBV29-1 and TRBJ2-7; D gene unclear. V gave up 7 bases and J gave up 2 bases, with 15 bases separating them. This CDR3 spans 13 amino acids. Germline values: CDR1 SQVTM, CDR2 ANQGSEA. The CDR3 DNA follows: TGCAGCGCTTTAATGGACGGTACCTACGAGCAGTACTTC. It encodes CSALMDGTYEQYF.

The count of this clonotype is one. The CDR3: CSASDRSYNEQFF. Here the CDR3 DNA reads TGCAGTGCTAGCGACAGGAGCTACAATGAGCAGTTCTTC. V gene TRBV20-1 combines with J gene TRBJ2-1, with D possibly being TRBD1 (6 bases). The CDR3 loop spans 13 amino acids. V lost 3 bases to trimming and J lost 3 bases, with 9 bases between them. Germline assignment: CDR1 DFQATT and CDR2 SNEGSKA (reference sequence).

This chain links TRBV5-6 with TRBJ2-3; the D gene is possibly TRBD1 (6 bases). Germline CDR1 SGHDT, CDR2 YYEEEE. This CDR3 comprises 14 residues. V was pared by 6 bases and J by 3 bases, with 14 bases between. The DNA of the CDR3 is TGTGCCAGCACAGCGTGGGGGCGGACAGATACGCAGTATTTT. Translating gives CASTAWGRTDTQYF. Full variable domain (outside the CDR3, taken from reference TRBV5-6 and TRBJ2-3): DAGVTQSPTHLIKTRGQQVTLRCSPKSGHDTVSWYQQALGQGPQFIFQYYEEEERQRGNFPDRFSGHQFPNYSSELNVNALLLGDSALYLCASTAWGRTDTQYFGPGTRLTVL.

This clonotype was counted once. The chain combines TRBV10-3 with TRBJ2-7; 11 bases are shared with TRBD1. V dropped 5 bases and J dropped 2; count of bases not matched to a gene: 2. The CDR3 is made up of 14 amino acids. Germline CDR1 and CDR2: ENHRY and SYGVKD. CDR3 DNA sequence: TGTGCCATCAGTCCGGGACAGGGGGCCTACGAGCAGTACTTC. This encodes CAISPGQGAYEQYF.

This clonotype was observed many times. An end of the junction does not agree with germline; a read error may underlie this. The V call is TRBV5-1, the J call TRBJ2-7, with a tentative D call TRBD1 (7 bases). Germline V gene data show CDR1 as SGHRS and CDR2 as YFSETQ. The CDR3 totals 13 residues. The CDR3 spells CASSSGGTDREDF. The CDR3 DNA follows: TGCGCCAGCAGCTCAGGGGGAACCGACAGGGAGGACTTC.